This T cell receptor beta chain was sequenced in a study of blood T cell repertoires in COVID-19. Study at large: The samples span acute and convalescent COVID-19 from the United States, Italy and Spain. The cDNA or gDNA used as material had been derived from T cells, B-cell-depleted T cells, or PBMCs.

Authors' analysis steps: By means of reference gene primer amplification, nucleated cell counts were estimated. TCRdb keeps only in-frame clones here, not all; method: immunoSEQ multiplex PCR. V and J calls plus clone size are reproduced from that table; the DNA served to infer D and trimming. The repertoire has about 140,000 clones, approximately 86% of them found once; the top ten carry roughly 1.4%. Germline loops: CDR1 SGHVS, CDR2 FNYEAQ. CDR3 length: 15 amino acids. Germline trimming cut 1 base from V and 6 bases from J; bases unmatched to any gene: 9. V is TRBV7-6 and J is TRBJ2-7; 7 nucleotides agree with TRBD1. Sequenced input: peripheral blood. This sequence originates from a woman aged 60 to 75 with acute or convalescent COVID-19. The CDR3 bases are TGTGCCAGCAGCTTAGGGTCCGACAGGGCGGCCGAGCAGTACTTC. This codes for CASSLGSDRAAEQYF.